These 13 T cell receptor beta chains share one sample of origin, sequenced in a study of shared clonotypes between healthy human individuals. Clones were read by immunoSEQ multiplex PCR, and TCRdb kept only the in-frame ones, dropping some. The data show roughly 1,000,000 clones, about 84% seen once. What was sequenced was memory CD4+ T cells from PBMCs. Subset given: CD45RA-negative fraction. These receptors were collected from a man aged 18 to 35 in good health. Some clones in this sample may be carry-over from other donors' samples.

The chain links TRBV29-1 to TRBJ1-2; TRBD1 matches 10 bases. The CDR3 consists of 13 residues. CDR1 and CDR2 from the germline V gene are SQVTM and ANQGSEA. The V gene end was trimmed by 7 bases and the J gene end by 8 bases; junction bases not matched to a gene: 10. As DNA, the CDR3 is TGCAGCGGAGGAGACAGGGGGCTTTTAGGCTACACCTTC. This codes for CSGGDRGLLGYTF.

This clone was seen a handful of times. This chain connects TRBV7-9 to TRBJ2-5; perhaps TRBD1 as D (5 bases). Germline V gives CDR1 SEHNR, CDR2 FQNEAQ (reference sequence). The V gene lost 2 bases and the J gene lost 4 bases, with 11 bases spanning the gap. The CDR3 runs 14 residues. The CDR3 DNA reads as TGTGCCAGCAGCTTAAGGACACTTCCAGAGACCCAGTACTTC. It yields the protein CASSLRTLPETQYF.

V and J are TRBV4-2 and TRBJ2-5; 8 bases match TRBD2. Trimming at V came to 2 bases and at J to 7 bases, leaving 12 bases not matched to a gene. CDR1 and CDR2 from the germline V gene are LGHNA and YNFKEQ. CDR3 length: 16 residues. In DNA, the CDR3 is TGTGCCAGCAGCCAAAACAGCGGGAGAACCGTCGGGACCCAGTACTTC. It specifies CASSQNSGRTVGTQYF.

This clone appeared a few times. The V and J genes are TRBV19 and TRBJ2-4; a weak D match, TRBD2 (5 bases). Germline V gene data show CDR1 as LNHDA and CDR2 as SQIVND (reference sequence). The length of the CDR3 is 13 residues. V shed 4 bases and J shed 6 bases, with 10 bases lying between them. The CDR3 DNA is TGTGCCAGTAGTAGGGCAGGAGGAAACATTCAGTACTTC. Encoded protein: CASSRAGGNIQYF.

This sequence joins TRBV4-2 and TRBJ1-5; D is undetermined. CDR3 length: 15 residues. Deletions cut 0 bases from V and 8 bases from J, with 14 bases between. The germline gives CDR1 LGHNA, CDR2 YNFKEQ. The CDR3 sequence: CASSQDRRAFEPQHF. The CDR3 nucleotides read TGTGCCAGCAGCCAAGATCGTAGGGCCTTCGAGCCCCAGCATTTT.

This chain connects TRBV2 to TRBJ2-7; D tentatively fits TRBD1 or TRBD2 (7 bases each). Trimming pared 9 bases from V and 4 bases from J, leaving 19 bases between. The germline gives CDR1 SNHLY, CDR2 FYNNEI. The CDR3 contains 14 residues. CDR3 amino acids: CASFLGGTAYEQYF. The CDR3 DNA reads TGTGCCAGTTTCTTGGGGGGGACAGCATACGAGCAGTACTTC. Combining the CDR3 with reference TRBV2 and TRBJ2-7 gives the whole variable domain EPEVTQTPSHQVTQMGQEVILRCVPISNHLYFYWYRQILGQKVEFLVSFYNNEISEKSEIFDDQFSVERPDGSNFTLKIRSTKLEDSAMYFCASFLGGTAYEQYFGPGTRLTVT.

This clone was counted a few times. The chain employs TRBV28 and TRBJ1-3, with D possibly being TRBD1 (6 bases). The ends were cut back, 5 bases at V and 5 bases at J, with 16 bases in the middle. CDR1 and CDR2 from the germline V gene are MDHEN and SYDVKM. The CDR3 runs 15 residues. In DNA form, the CDR3 reads TGTGCCAGCAGTCCCGAGGGGGTGGTTAGAAACACCATATATTTT. It specifies CASSPEGVVRNTIYF.

This rearrangement joins TRBV6-6 to TRBJ2-1; 14 bases are shared with TRBD2. This CDR3 has 15 residues. Germline assignment: CDR1 MNHNY and CDR2 SVGAGI (reference sequence). V trimming: 10 bases; J trimming: 6 bases; junction bases outside the gene matches: 8. This chain's CDR3 is CATEQGTSGGNEQFF. The CDR3 DNA reads as TGTGCCACCGAGCAGGGGACTAGCGGGGGCAATGAGCAGTTCTTC.

The chain combines TRBV9 with TRBJ2-5, with D uncertain. Germline V gene lookup returns CDR1 SGDLS and CDR2 YYNGEE. CDR3 size: 15 residues. Trimming removed 0 bases at V and 0 bases at J, with 9 bases between. The DNA of the CDR3 is TGTGCCAGCAGCGTAGGAGCGTCCAACCAAGAGACCCAGTACTTC. It encodes CASSVGASNQETQYF.

V and J are TRBV19 and TRBJ1-1; D is uncertain. V was trimmed by 7 bases and J by 10 bases, leaving 19 bases between them. Germline values: CDR1 LNHDA, CDR2 SQIVND (reference sequence). The CDR3 extends over 13 amino acids. The CDR3: CASTARAPLGAFF. CDR3 DNA: TGTGCCAGTACCGCCAGAGCCCCCTTGGGAGCTTTCTTT.

The chain has TRBV6-1 and TRBJ1-1; the D gene is possibly TRBD1 (5 bases). From germline, CDR1 is MNHNS and CDR2 SASEGT. V was clipped by 8 bases and J by 0 bases, with 16 bases between them. The CDR3 length is 15 residues. CDR3 residues: CASFRGDSMNTEAFF. CDR3 DNA sequence: TGTGCCAGCTTCCGTGGGGACTCTATGAACACTGAAGCTTTCTTT.

Worth noting for this clone: A read error is possible here, since a much larger clone lies one base away. This chain links TRBV30 with TRBJ2-7; the match to TRBD1 covers 9 bases. Germline-derived CDR1 and CDR2 are GTSNPN and SVGIG (reference sequence). This CDR3 is 13 amino acids long. The DNA for the CDR3 is TGTGCCTGGAGTGGCCTCCGGACAGGGGCGTCCCTTTTC. It encodes CAWSGLRTGASLF.

A note on this clone: The identical CDR3 is also encoded by other nucleotide sequences in the sample. The V and J genes are TRBV28 and TRBJ2-7, with 7 bases matching TRBD2. Germline lookup yields CDR1 MDHEN and CDR2 SYDVKM. The trim removed 2 bases at V and 0 bases at J, leaving 4 bases unmatched. The CDR3 extends over 15 amino acids. The CDR3 loop reads CASSLPGGLSYEQYF. The DNA for the CDR3 is TGTGCCAGCAGTTTACCGGGAGGCCTCTCCTACGAGCAGTACTTC.